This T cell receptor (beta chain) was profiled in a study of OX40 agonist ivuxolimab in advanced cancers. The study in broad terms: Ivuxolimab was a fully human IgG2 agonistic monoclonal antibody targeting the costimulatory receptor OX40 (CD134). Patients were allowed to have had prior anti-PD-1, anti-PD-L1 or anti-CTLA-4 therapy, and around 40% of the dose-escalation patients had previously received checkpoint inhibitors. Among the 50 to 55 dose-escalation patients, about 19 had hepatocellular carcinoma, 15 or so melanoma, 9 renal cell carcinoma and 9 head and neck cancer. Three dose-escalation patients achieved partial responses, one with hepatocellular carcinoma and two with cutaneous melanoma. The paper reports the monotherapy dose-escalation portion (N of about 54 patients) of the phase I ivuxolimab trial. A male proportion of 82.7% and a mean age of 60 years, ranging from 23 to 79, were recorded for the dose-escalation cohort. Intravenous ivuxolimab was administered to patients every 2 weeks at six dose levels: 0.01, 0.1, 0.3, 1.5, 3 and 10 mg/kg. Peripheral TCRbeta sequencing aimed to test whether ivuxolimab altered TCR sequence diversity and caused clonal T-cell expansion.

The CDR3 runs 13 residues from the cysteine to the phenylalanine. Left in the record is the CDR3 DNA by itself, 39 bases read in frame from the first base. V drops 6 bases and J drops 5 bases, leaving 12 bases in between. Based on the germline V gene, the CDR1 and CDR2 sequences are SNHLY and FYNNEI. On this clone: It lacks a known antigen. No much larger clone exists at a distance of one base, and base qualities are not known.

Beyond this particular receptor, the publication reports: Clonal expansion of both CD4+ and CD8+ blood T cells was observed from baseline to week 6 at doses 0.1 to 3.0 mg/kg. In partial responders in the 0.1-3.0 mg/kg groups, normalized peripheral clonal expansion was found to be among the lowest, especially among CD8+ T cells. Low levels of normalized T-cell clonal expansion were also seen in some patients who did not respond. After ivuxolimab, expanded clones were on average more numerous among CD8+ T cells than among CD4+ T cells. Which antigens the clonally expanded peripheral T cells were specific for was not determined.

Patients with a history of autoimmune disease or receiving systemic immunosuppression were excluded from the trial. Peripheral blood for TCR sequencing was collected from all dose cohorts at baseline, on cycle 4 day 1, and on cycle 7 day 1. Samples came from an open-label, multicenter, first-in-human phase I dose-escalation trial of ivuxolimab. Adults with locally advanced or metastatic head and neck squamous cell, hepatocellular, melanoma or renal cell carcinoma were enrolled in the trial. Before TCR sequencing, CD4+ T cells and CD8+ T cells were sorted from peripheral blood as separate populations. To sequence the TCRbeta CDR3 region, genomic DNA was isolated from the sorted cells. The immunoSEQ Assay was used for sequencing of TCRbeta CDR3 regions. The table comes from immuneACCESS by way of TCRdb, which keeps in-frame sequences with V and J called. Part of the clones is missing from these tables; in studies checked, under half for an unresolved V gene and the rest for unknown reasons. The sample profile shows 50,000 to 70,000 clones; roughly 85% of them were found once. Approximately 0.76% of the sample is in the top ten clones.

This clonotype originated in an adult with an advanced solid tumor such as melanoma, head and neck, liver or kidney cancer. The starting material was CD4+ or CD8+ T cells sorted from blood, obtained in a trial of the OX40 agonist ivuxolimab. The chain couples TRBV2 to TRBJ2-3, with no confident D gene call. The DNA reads TGTGCCAGCAGAAAGGAGTTCGGAGATACGCAGTATTTT. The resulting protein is CASRKEFGDTQYF.